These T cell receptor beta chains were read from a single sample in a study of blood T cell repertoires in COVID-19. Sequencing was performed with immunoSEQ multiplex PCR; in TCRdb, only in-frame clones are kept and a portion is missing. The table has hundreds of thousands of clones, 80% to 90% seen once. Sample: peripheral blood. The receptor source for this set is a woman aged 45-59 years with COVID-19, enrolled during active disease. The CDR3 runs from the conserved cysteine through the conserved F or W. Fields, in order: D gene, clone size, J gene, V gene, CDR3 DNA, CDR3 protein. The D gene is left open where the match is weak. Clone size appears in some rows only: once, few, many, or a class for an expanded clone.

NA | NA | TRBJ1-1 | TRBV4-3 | TGCGCCAGCAGCCAGAGTAGACAGTGGTTCACTGAAGCTTTCTTT | CASSQSRQWFTEAFF
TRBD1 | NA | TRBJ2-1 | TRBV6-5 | TGTGCCAGCACTACAGACAGGGGCTACGAGCAGTTCTTC | CASTTDRGYEQFF
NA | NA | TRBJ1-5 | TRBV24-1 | TGTGCCACCAGTGATGCGGGAGGTAGCAATCAGCCCCAGCATTTT | CATSDAGGSNQPQHF
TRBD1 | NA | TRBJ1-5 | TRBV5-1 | TGCGCCAGCAGCTTAGGGACAGGGTCGGGTCAGCCCCAGCATTTT | CASSLGTGSGQPQHF
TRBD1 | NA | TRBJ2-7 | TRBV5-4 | TGTGCCAGCAGCTCCCGACAGGGACCCTACGAGCAGTACTTC | CASSSRQGPYEQYF
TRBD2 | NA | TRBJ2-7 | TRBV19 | TGTGCCAGTGGTTTGGGAGCGGGAGGATCCTACGAGCAGTACTTC | CASGLGAGGSYEQYF
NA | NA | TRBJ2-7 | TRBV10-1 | TGCGCCAGCAGCAAAGGGGTCCACGAGCAGTACTTC | CASSKGVHEQYF
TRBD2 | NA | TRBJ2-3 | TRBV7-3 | TGTGCCAGCAGCCCGACTAGCGGGAGTGCAGATACGCAGTATTTT | CASSPTSGSADTQYF
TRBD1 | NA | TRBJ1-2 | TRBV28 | TGTGCCAGCAGTTTATCGGCAGGGGGCGGTGGCTACACCTTC | CASSLSAGGGGYTF
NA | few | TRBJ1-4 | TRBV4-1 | TGCGCCAGCAGCCGAATCACAGGGTTGGATGAAAAACTGTTTTTT | CASSRITGLDEKLFF
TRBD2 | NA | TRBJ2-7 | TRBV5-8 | TGTGCCAGCAGCTTGGAACTAGCGGGAGTTAACGAGCAGTACTTC | CASSLELAGVNEQYF
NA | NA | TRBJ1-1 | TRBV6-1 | TGTGCCAGCAGTGAAGGGGGGAGGGGCAGGTGGGACACTGAAGCTTTCTTT | CASSEGGRGRWDTEAFF
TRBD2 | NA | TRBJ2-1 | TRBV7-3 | TGTGCCAGCAGCTTAATTTCTAGCGGGGTCTACAATGAGCAGTTCTTC | CASSLISSGVYNEQFF
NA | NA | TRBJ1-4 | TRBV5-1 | TGCGCCAGCAGCGCCACTGCAACTAATGAAAAACTGTTTTTT | CASSATATNEKLFF
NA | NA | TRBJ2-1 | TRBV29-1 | TGCAGCGTTGACTCTCCGGGACAAGGGAGGGTCAATGAGCAGTTCTTC | CSVDSPGQGRVNEQFF
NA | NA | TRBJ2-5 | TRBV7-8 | TGTGCCAGCAGGTTAGAAGTCCCCTCGGAGCAACAAGAGACCCAGTACTTC | CASRLEVPSEQQETQYF
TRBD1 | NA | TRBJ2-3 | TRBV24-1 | TGTGCCACCAGTGGGGGACAGATCCTAGATACGCAGTATTTT | CATSGGQILDTQYF
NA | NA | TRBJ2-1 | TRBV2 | TGTGCCAGCAGTGAGGGCCCAAGCTCCTACAATGAGCAGTTCTTC | CASSEGPSSYNEQFF
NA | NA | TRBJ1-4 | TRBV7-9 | TGTGCCAGCAGCTTTTGGCGGCAGGGGTACGAAAAACTGTTTTTT | CASSFWRQGYEKLFF
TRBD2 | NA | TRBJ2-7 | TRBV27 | TGTGCCAGCAGTCCCCTCCCAGTGGGGCGGGAGGGCCGTTACGAGCAGTACTTC | CASSPLPVGREGRYEQYF
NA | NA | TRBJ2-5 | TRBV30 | TGTGCCTGGCATGGGGGCTTCCAAGAGACCCAGTACTTC | CAWHGGFQETQYF
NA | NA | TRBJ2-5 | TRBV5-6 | TGTGCCAGCGGCCTTTCCCCACAAGAGACCCAGTACTTC | CASGLSPQETQYF
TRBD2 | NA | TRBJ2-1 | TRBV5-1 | TGCGCCAGCAGTCCGGGAGGGGCTTACAATGAGCAGTTCTTC | CASSPGGAYNEQFF
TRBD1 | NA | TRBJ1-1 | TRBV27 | TGTGCCAGCAGTCGAACCCTGGGGACAGGGGTGAACACTGAAGCTTTCTTT | CASSRTLGTGVNTEAFF
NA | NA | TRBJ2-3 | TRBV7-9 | TGTGCCAGCAGCCCCTCTCGCGGGACCACAGATACGCAGTATTTT | CASSPSRGTTDTQYF
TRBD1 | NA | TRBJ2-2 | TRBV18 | TGTGCCAGCTCAAAAGGACAGGGGCAGTCCGGGGAGCTGTTTTTT | CASSKGQGQSGELFF
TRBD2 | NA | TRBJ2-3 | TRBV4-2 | TGTGCCAGCAGCCAAGATGGGCTAGCGGGAGGCACAGATACGCAGTATTTT | CASSQDGLAGGTDTQYF
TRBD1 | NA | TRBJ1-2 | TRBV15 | TGTGCCACCAGCCCAGAGGGATTTGACAGGGCGGACTATGGCTACACCTTC | CATSPEGFDRADYGYTF
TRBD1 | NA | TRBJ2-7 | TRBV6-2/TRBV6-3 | TGTGCCAGCAGTTCCTATGGGGACAGCCTCTACGAGCAGTACTTC | CASSSYGDSLYEQYF
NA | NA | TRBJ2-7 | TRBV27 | TGTGCCAGCAGTTTACTTCCAGTAAGCGAGCAGTACTTC | CASSLLPVSEQYF
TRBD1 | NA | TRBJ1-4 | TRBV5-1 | TGCGCCAGCAGCTTGGACGGCAGGGGGCTTGAAAAACTGTTTTTT | CASSLDGRGLEKLFF
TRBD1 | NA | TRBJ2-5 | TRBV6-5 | TGTGCCAGCAGGCCGGGACAGGGGATCCAAGAGACCCAGTACTTC | CASRPGQGIQETQYF
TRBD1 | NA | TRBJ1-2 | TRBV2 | TGTGCCAGCATAGAGCGGACAGGGGCGCACAACTATGGCTACACCTTC | CASIERTGAHNYGYTF
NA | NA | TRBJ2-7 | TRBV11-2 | TGTGCCAGCAGCTTAGGAGGCGGATCCTACGAGCAGTACTTC | CASSLGGGSYEQYF
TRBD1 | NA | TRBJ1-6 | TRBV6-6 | TGTGCCAGCAGTTACCCGGGACAGGGGGCTGGACCCCTCCACTTT | CASSYPGQGAGPLHF
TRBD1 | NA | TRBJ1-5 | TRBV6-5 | TGTGCCAGCGGGGACAGGGGAATTCAGCCCCAGCATTTT | CASGDRGIQPQHF
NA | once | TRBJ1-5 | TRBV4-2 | TGTGCCAGCAGTCCAAGGAGGGGCAGTGATAGTCAGCCCCAGCATTTT | CASSPRRGSDSQPQHF
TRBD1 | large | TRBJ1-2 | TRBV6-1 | TGTGCCAGCAGTGAAATAGGCGCGACAGGGGGAGCCTATGGCTACACCTTC | CASSEIGATGGAYGYTF
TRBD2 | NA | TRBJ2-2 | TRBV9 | TGTGCCAGCAGCGTCGACCTAGCGGGAGGAGGGACCGGGGAGCTGTTTTTT | CASSVDLAGGGTGELFF
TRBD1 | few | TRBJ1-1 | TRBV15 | TGTGCCACCAGACCCAGACAGGGACACACTGAAGCTTTCTTT | CATRPRQGHTEAFF
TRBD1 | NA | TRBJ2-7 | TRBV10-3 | TGTGCCATCAGTGAGTCGACAGGGGCCGGCTACGAGCAGTACTTC | CAISESTGAGYEQYF
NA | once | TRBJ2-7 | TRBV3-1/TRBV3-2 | TGTGCCAGCAGCCAAGTCAGTAGGGGAATCTACGAGCAGTACTTC | CASSQVSRGIYEQYF
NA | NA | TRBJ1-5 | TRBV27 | TGTGCCAGCAGTCGCCTAGGTATAGATCAGCCCCAGCATTTT | CASSRLGIDQPQHF
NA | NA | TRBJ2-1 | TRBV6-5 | TGTGCCAGCAGTTCCCGGGACTCCCAGGATAGGAATGAGCAGTTCTTC | CASSSRDSQDRNEQFF
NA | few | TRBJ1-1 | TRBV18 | TGTGCCAGCTCACCACTAGGAGGCCAGATGAACACTGAAGCTTTCTTT | CASSPLGGQMNTEAFF
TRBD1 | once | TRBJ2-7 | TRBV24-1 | TGTGCCACCAGTGCTCCAGGGGGCTTCGGCGAGCAGTACTTC | CATSAPGGFGEQYF